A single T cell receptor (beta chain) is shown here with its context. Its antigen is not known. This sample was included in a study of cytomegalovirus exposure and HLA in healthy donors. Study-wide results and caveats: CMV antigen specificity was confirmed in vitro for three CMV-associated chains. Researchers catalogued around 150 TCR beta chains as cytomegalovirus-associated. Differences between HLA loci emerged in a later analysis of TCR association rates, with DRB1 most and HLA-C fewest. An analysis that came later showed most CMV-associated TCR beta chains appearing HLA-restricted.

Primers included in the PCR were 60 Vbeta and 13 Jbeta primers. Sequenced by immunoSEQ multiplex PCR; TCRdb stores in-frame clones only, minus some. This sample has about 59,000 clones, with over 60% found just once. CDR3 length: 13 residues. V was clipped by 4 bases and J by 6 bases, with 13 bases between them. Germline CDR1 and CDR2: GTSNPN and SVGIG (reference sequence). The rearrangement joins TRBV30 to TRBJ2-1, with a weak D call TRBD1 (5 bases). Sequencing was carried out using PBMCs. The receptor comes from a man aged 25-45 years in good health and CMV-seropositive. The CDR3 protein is CAWIHSGANEQFF. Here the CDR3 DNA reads TGTGCCTGGATCCATTCTGGGGCCAATGAGCAGTTCTTC.